This section outlines one TCR beta chain sequence together with its context. Researchers ran the assay at a deep level. Repertoires were generated with immunoSEQ multiplex PCR, while TCRdb's copy carries only in-frame clones and drops some. Of about 2.4 million clones listed, over 85% were seen once; the top ten hold approximately 0.36%. The data belong to a study of shared clonotypes between healthy human individuals. About the study: Each donor's CD8 memory used one plate, CD8 naive two, each CD4 subset three.

HIV-negative, healthy adults without recent acute infections or vaccinations were the donors. CD4+ cells underwent separation, giving CD45RA+ naive and CD45RA-negative memory subsets. Germline CDR1 and CDR2: MDHEN and SYDVKM. This CDR3 is 12 amino acids long. Between the trimmed V and J ends, which lost 2 bases and 7 bases, there was a span of 8 bases. Sequencing used naive CD4+ T cells from PBMCs. Stated subset: CD45RA+ positively selected. The chain uses TRBV28 and TRBJ1-1, with unresolved D. This clonotype originated in a man between 18 and 29 years old in good health. Some clones in this sample may be carry-over from other donors' samples. The CDR3 coding sequence is TGTGCCAGCAGTTTACTGGGTCTTGAAGCTTTCTTT. This encodes CASSLLGLEAFF.